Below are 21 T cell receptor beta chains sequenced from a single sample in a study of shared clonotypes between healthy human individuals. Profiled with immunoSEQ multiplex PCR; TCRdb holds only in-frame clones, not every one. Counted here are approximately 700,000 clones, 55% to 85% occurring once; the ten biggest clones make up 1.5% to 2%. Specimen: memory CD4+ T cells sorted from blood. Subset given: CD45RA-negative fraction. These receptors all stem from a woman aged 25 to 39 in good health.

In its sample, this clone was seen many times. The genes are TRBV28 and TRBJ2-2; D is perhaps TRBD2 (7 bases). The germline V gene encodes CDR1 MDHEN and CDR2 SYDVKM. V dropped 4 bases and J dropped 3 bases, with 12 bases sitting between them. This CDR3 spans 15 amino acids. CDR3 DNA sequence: TGTGCCAGCAGTTCGGGGGGCAGGTACACCGGGGAGCTGTTTTTT. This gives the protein CASSSGGRYTGELFF.

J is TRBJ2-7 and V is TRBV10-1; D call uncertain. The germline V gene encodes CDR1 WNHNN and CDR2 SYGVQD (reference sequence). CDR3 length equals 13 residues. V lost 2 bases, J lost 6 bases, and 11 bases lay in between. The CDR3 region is CASSEGDWGEQYF. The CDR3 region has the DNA TGCGCCAGCAGTGAGGGTGATTGGGGCGAGCAGTACTTC.

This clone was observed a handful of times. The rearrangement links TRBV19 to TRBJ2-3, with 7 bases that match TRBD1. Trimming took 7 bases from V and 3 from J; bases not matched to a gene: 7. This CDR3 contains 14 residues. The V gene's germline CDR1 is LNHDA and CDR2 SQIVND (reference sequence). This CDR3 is CASKRAGGTDTQYF. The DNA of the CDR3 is TGTGCCAGTAAGAGGGCAGGGGGTACAGATACGCAGTATTTT.

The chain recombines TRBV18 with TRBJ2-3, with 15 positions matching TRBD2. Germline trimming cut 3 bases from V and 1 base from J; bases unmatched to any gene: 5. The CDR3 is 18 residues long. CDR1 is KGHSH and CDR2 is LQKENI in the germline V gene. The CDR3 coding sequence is TGTGCCAGCTCACCCGGACTAGCGGGAGGGCCGGGCACAGATACGCAGTATTTT. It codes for CASSPGLAGGPGTDTQYF.

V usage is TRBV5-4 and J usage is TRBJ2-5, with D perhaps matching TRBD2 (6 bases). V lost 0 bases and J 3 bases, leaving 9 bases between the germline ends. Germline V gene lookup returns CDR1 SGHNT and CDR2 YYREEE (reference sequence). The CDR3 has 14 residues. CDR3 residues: CASSLGWGEETQYF. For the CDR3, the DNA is TGTGCCAGCAGCTTGGGGTGGGGGGAAGAGACCCAGTACTTC.

In nucleotides, the CDR3 is TGTGCCAGCAGTTACGACAGGACTCGAAACACCATATATTTT. Amino acids: CASSYDRTRNTIYF. The rearrangement joins TRBV6-5 to TRBJ1-3; possibly TRBD1 for D (6 bases). V shed 2 bases and J shed 5 bases, with 10 bases lying between them. The CDR3 totals 14 residues. Germline assignment: CDR1 MNHEY and CDR2 SVGAGI.

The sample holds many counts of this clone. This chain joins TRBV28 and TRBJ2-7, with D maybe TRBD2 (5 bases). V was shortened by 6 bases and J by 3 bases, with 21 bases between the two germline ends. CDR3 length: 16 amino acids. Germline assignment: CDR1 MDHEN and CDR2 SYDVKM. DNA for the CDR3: TGTGCCAGCAGCCCCCTTCGGAAGAAGAGGGTCTACGAGCAGTACTTC. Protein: CASSPLRKKRVYEQYF.

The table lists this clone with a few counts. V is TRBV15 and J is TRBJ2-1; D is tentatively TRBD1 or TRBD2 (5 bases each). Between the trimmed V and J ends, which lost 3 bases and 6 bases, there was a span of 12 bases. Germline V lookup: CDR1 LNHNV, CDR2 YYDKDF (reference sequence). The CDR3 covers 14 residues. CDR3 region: CATSRGDGGNEQFF. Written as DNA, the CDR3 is TGTGCCACCAGCAGGGGGGATGGGGGCAATGAGCAGTTCTTC. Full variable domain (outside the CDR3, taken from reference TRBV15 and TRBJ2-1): DAMVIQNPRYQVTQFGKPVTLSCSQTLNHNVMYWYQQKSSQAPKLLFHYYDKDFNNEADTPDNFQSRRPNTSFCFLDIRSPGLGDTAMYLCATSRGDGGNEQFFGPGTRLTVL.

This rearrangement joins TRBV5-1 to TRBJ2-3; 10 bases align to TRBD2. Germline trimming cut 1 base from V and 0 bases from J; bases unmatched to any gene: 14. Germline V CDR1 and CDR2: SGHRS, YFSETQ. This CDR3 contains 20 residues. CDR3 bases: TGCGCCAGCAGCTTGCCAATGACTAGCGGGCCATACATTAGCACAGATACGCAGTATTTT. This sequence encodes CASSLPMTSGPYISTDTQYF.

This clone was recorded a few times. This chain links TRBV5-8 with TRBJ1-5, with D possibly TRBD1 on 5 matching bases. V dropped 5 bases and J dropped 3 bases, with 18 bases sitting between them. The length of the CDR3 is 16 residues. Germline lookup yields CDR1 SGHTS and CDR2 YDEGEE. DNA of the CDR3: TGTGCCAGCAGTACCAGGACTAGACAGACCAATCAGCCCCAGCATTTT. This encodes CASSTRTRQTNQPQHF.

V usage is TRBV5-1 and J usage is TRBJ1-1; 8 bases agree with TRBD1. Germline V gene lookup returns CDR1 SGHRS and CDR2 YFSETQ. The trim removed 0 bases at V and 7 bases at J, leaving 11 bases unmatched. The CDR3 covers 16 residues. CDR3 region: CASSLVLGTGSGEAFF. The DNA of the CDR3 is TGCGCCAGCAGCTTGGTTCTTGGGACAGGATCGGGTGAAGCTTTCTTT.

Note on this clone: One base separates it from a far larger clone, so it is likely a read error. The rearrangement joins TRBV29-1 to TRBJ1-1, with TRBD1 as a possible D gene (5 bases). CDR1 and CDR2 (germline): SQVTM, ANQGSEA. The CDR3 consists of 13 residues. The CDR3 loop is CSVERDENTEVFF. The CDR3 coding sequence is TGCAGCGTTGAGAGGGACGAGAACACTGAAGTTTTCTTT.

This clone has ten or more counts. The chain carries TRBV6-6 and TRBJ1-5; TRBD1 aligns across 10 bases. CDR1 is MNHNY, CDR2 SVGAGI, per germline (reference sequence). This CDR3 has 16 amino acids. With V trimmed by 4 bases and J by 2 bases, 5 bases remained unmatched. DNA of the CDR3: TGTGCCAGCAGTTGGACAGGGGGGACGCGCAATCAGCCCCAGCATTTT. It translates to CASSWTGGTRNQPQHF.

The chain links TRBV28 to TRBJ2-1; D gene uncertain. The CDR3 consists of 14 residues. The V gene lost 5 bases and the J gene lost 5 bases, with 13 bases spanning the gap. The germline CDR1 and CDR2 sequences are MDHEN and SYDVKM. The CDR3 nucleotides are TGTGCCAGCAGTGGGCGACCAGGTCACAATGAGCAGTTCTTC. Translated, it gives CASSGRPGHNEQFF.

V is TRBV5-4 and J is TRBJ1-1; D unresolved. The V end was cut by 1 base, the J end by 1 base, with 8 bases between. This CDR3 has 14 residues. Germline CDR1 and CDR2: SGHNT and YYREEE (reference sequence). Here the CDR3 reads CASSLLDKNTEAFF. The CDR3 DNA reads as TGTGCCAGCAGCTTGCTCGACAAGAACACTGAAGCTTTCTTT. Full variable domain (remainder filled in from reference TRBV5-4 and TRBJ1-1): ETGVTQSPTHLIKTRGQQVTLRCSSQSGHNTVSWYQQALGQGPQFIFQYYREEENGRGNFPPRFSGLQFPNYSSELNVNALELDDSALYLCASSLLDKNTEAFFGQGTRLTVV.

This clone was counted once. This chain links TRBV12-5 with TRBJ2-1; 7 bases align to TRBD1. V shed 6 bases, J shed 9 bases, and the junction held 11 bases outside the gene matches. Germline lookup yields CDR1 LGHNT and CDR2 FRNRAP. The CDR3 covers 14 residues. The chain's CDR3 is CASGTDRLFGEQFF. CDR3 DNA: TGTGCTAGTGGGACGGACAGGCTGTTCGGTGAGCAGTTCTTC.

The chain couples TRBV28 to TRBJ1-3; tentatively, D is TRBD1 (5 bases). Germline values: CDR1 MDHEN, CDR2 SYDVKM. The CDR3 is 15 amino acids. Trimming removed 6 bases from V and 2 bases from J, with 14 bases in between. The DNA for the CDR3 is TGTGCCAGCAGCGCCCTAGGGGAGACTGGAAACACCATATATTTT. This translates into CASSALGETGNTIYF.

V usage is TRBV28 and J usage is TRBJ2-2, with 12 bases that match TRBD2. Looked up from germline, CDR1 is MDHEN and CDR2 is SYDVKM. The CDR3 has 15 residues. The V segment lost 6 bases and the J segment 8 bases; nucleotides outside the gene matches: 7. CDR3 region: CASRLTSGSYGELFF. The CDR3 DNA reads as TGTGCCAGCAGATTGACTAGCGGGAGTTATGGGGAGCTGTTTTTT.

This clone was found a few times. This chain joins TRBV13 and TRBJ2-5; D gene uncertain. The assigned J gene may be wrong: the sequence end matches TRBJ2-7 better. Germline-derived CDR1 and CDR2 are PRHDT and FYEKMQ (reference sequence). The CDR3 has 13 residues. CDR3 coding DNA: TGTGCCAGCAGCTTAGCGTCTTCCTACGAGCAGTACTTC. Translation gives CASSLASSYEQYF.

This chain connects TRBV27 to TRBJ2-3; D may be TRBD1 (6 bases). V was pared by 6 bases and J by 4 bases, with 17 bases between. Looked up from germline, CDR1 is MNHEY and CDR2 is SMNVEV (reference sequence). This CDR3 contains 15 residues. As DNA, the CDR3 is TGTGCCAGCAGGAAAACTTACAGGGCGGCAGATACGCAGTATTTT. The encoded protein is CASRKTYRAADTQYF.

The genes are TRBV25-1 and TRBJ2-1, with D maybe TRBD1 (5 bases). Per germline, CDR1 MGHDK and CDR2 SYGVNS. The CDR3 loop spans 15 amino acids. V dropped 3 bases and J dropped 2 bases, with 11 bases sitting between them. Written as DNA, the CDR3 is TGTGCCAGCAGTGAGGCCAGGGTAACCTACAATGAGCAGTTCTTC. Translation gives CASSEARVTYNEQFF.